Listed below are T cell receptor beta chains from one sample, sequenced in a study of T cell responses to AZD1222 COVID-19 vaccine. Method: immunoSEQ multiplex PCR; TCRdb's copy keeps in-frame clones and lacks some. The repertoire consists of under 150,000 clones, with approximately 83% occurring once and the leading ten covering under 2%. Source: peripheral blood, taken on day 0 of AZD1222 vaccination. Receptor source: an adult in good health. The CDR3 runs from the conserved cysteine through the conserved F or W. The order of the fields is J gene, CDR3 length, clone size, V gene, D gene, CDR3 protein, CDR3 DNA. The D gene is left open where the match is weak. The listing skips clone size in some rows; elsewhere it reads once, few, many or a size class.

J gene: TRBJ1-5
CDR3 length: 15
clone size: -
V gene: TRBV11-2
D gene: -
CDR3 protein: CASSSGPISNQPQHF
CDR3 DNA: TGTGCCAGCAGCTCCGGACCGATTAGCAATCAGCCCCAGCATTTT

J gene: TRBJ1-2
CDR3 length: 17
clone size: -
V gene: TRBV24-1
D gene: -
CDR3 protein: CATRPTPGSHLDYGYTF
CDR3 DNA: TGTGCCACCAGACCTACCCCGGGATCCCACCTCGACTATGGCTACACCTTC

J gene: TRBJ2-7
CDR3 length: 12
clone size: once
V gene: TRBV7-3
D gene: TRBD1
CDR3 protein: CASSGTGGEQYF
CDR3 DNA: TGTGCCAGCAGCGGGACAGGGGGCGAACAGTACTTC

J gene: TRBJ1-5
CDR3 length: 16
clone size: once
V gene: TRBV18
D gene: TRBD1
CDR3 protein: CASSPGQPKGNQPQHF
CDR3 DNA: TGTGCCAGCTCACCGGGACAGCCTAAGGGGAATCAGCCCCAGCATTTT

J gene: TRBJ1-3
CDR3 length: 16
clone size: -
V gene: TRBV19
D gene: TRBD1
CDR3 protein: CASSRRQGSAGNTIYF
CDR3 DNA: TGTGCCAGTAGTAGAAGACAGGGGTCGGCTGGAAACACCATATATTTT

J gene: TRBJ2-5
CDR3 length: 11
clone size: few
V gene: TRBV19
D gene: -
CDR3 protein: CASSNAETQYF
CDR3 DNA: TGTGCCAGTAGTAACGCGGAGACCCAGTACTTC

J gene: TRBJ1-2
CDR3 length: 13
clone size: -
V gene: TRBV11-2
D gene: -
CDR3 protein: CASLNPANYGYTF
CDR3 DNA: TGTGCCAGCCTCAATCCAGCTAACTATGGCTACACCTTC

J gene: TRBJ1-1
CDR3 length: 15
clone size: -
V gene: TRBV7-8
D gene: -
CDR3 protein: CASSAQYAEDSEAFF
CDR3 DNA: TGTGCCAGCAGCGCACAGTACGCTGAGGACAGTGAAGCTTTCTTT

J gene: TRBJ1-3
CDR3 length: 17
clone size: -
V gene: TRBV9
D gene: TRBD1
CDR3 protein: CASSQGQDVYPGNTIYF
CDR3 DNA: TGTGCCAGCAGCCAAGGACAGGACGTTTATCCTGGAAACACCATATATTTT

J gene: TRBJ1-2
CDR3 length: 13
clone size: -
V gene: TRBV13
D gene: -
CDR3 protein: CASSWARGSGYTF
CDR3 DNA: TGTGCCAGCAGCTGGGCGAGGGGCTCTGGCTACACCTTC

J gene: TRBJ1-2
CDR3 length: 11
clone size: -
V gene: TRBV20-1
D gene: TRBD1
CDR3 protein: CSAWTGDGYTF
CDR3 DNA: TGCAGTGCGTGGACAGGGGATGGCTACACCTTC

J gene: TRBJ1-1
CDR3 length: 15
clone size: few
V gene: TRBV7-2
D gene: TRBD1
CDR3 protein: CASSSLQGQGTEAFF
CDR3 DNA: TGTGCCAGCAGCTCCCTACAGGGGCAGGGCACTGAAGCTTTCTTT

J gene: TRBJ2-7
CDR3 length: 13
clone size: -
V gene: TRBV9
D gene: -
CDR3 protein: CASSPGHSYEQYF
CDR3 DNA: TGTGCCAGCAGCCCCGGGCATTCCTACGAGCAGTACTTC

J gene: TRBJ1-3
CDR3 length: 18
clone size: -
V gene: TRBV25-1
D gene: -
CDR3 protein: CASSESGLGLTSGNTIYF
CDR3 DNA: TGTGCCAGCAGTGAATCGGGGCTGGGATTAACCTCTGGAAACACCATATATTTT

J gene: TRBJ2-2
CDR3 length: 14
clone size: few
V gene: TRBV7-6
D gene: -
CDR3 protein: CASSIQGNTGELFF
CDR3 DNA: TGTGCCAGCAGCATCCAGGGGAACACCGGGGAGCTGTTTTTT

J gene: TRBJ2-3
CDR3 length: 16
clone size: -
V gene: TRBV6-2/TRBV6-3
D gene: -
CDR3 protein: CASSPSAPVGTDTQYF
CDR3 DNA: TGTGCCAGCAGTCCCTCGGCGCCAGTCGGGACAGATACGCAGTATTTT

J gene: TRBJ1-4
CDR3 length: 14
clone size: -
V gene: TRBV2
D gene: -
CDR3 protein: CASSDHRVNEKLFF
CDR3 DNA: TGTGCCAGCAGTGATCACAGGGTGAATGAAAAACTGTTTTTT

J gene: TRBJ2-3
CDR3 length: 13
clone size: -
V gene: TRBV27
D gene: -
CDR3 protein: CATSYGGADTQYF
CDR3 DNA: TGTGCCACCTCCTACGGGGGTGCAGATACGCAGTATTTT

J gene: TRBJ2-7
CDR3 length: 14
clone size: few
V gene: TRBV2
D gene: TRBD2
CDR3 protein: CASKNAGVSYEQYF
CDR3 DNA: TGTGCCAGCAAGAACGCGGGGGTCTCCTACGAGCAGTACTTC

J gene: TRBJ1-2
CDR3 length: 15
clone size: -
V gene: TRBV7-3
D gene: -
CDR3 protein: CASSLGAGVGYGYTF
CDR3 DNA: TGTGCCAGCAGCTTGGGAGCTGGGGTTGGCTATGGCTACACCTTC

J gene: TRBJ2-3
CDR3 length: 18
clone size: -
V gene: TRBV7-8
D gene: TRBD2
CDR3 protein: CASSLKARTSGFTDTQYF
CDR3 DNA: TGTGCCAGCAGCTTAAAAGCCCGGACTAGCGGGTTTACAGATACGCAGTATTTT

J gene: TRBJ1-6
CDR3 length: 18
clone size: few
V gene: TRBV11-2
D gene: -
CDR3 protein: CASSLEVAVSSYNSPLHF
CDR3 DNA: TGTGCCAGCAGCTTAGAGGTTGCAGTTAGCTCCTATAATTCACCCCTCCACTTT

J gene: TRBJ2-5
CDR3 length: 14
clone size: -
V gene: TRBV6-5
D gene: -
CDR3 protein: CASSYFHERETQYF
CDR3 DNA: TGTGCCAGCAGTTACTTTCATGAGCGAGAGACCCAGTACTTC

J gene: TRBJ1-5
CDR3 length: 16
clone size: few
V gene: TRBV7-2
D gene: -
CDR3 protein: CASSLMGGQRNQPQHF
CDR3 DNA: TGTGCCAGCAGCTTAATGGGTGGACAGCGCAATCAGCCCCAGCATTTT

J gene: TRBJ1-1
CDR3 length: 13
clone size: -
V gene: TRBV7-6
D gene: -
CDR3 protein: CASSSPRTREAFF
CDR3 DNA: TGTGCCAGCAGCTCTCCCCGTACAAGAGAAGCTTTCTTT

J gene: TRBJ2-1
CDR3 length: 15
clone size: -
V gene: TRBV6-6
D gene: -
CDR3 protein: CASSSVSSPIYEQFF
CDR3 DNA: TGTGCCAGCAGTTCGGTATCTAGTCCTATATATGAGCAGTTCTTC

J gene: TRBJ2-1
CDR3 length: 12
clone size: once
V gene: TRBV6-5
D gene: -
CDR3 protein: CASCPDWNEQFF
CDR3 DNA: TGTGCCAGCTGCCCCGACTGGAATGAGCAGTTCTTC

J gene: TRBJ1-6
CDR3 length: 14
clone size: -
V gene: TRBV5-6
D gene: -
CDR3 protein: CASSLGQTNSPLHF
CDR3 DNA: TGTGCCAGCAGCCTAGGACAGACTAATTCACCCCTCCACTTT

J gene: TRBJ1-1
CDR3 length: 15
clone size: -
V gene: TRBV3-1/TRBV3-2
D gene: -
CDR3 protein: CASSQSKGINTEAFF
CDR3 DNA: TGTGCCAGCAGCCAATCGAAGGGCATAAACACTGAAGCTTTCTTT

J gene: TRBJ1-2
CDR3 length: 13
clone size: once
V gene: TRBV6-5
D gene: -
CDR3 protein: CASSYSSGGGYTF
CDR3 DNA: TGTGCCAGCAGTTACTCATCGGGTGGTGGCTACACCTTC

J gene: TRBJ2-7
CDR3 length: 16
clone size: -
V gene: TRBV7-2
D gene: TRBD2
CDR3 protein: CASSYSGAPPLGEQYF
CDR3 DNA: TGTGCCAGCAGCTATAGCGGGGCCCCCCCTCTTGGCGAGCAGTACTTC

J gene: TRBJ2-1
CDR3 length: 17
clone size: -
V gene: TRBV24-1
D gene: TRBD2
CDR3 protein: CATSDLAGLAGANEQFF
CDR3 DNA: TGTGCCACCAGTGATTTGGCCGGACTAGCGGGAGCCAATGAGCAGTTCTTC

J gene: TRBJ1-2
CDR3 length: 14
clone size: -
V gene: TRBV3-1/TRBV3-2
D gene: -
CDR3 protein: CASSQVGGNYGYTF
CDR3 DNA: TGTGCCAGCAGCCAAGTAGGCGGCAACTATGGCTACACCTTC

J gene: TRBJ1-5
CDR3 length: 14
clone size: few
V gene: TRBV30
D gene: -
CDR3 protein: CAWSNRKMNQPQHF
CDR3 DNA: TGTGCCTGGAGTAACAGGAAAATGAATCAGCCCCAGCATTTT

J gene: TRBJ2-3
CDR3 length: 14
clone size: -
V gene: TRBV6-5
D gene: -
CDR3 protein: CASSYSAGTNEQYF
CDR3 DNA: TGTGCCAGCAGTTACTCCGCCGGGACCAACGAGCAGTATTTT

J gene: TRBJ1-5
CDR3 length: 15
clone size: -
V gene: TRBV5-1
D gene: TRBD1
CDR3 protein: CASSLGVGTGIPQHF
CDR3 DNA: TGCGCCAGCAGCTTGGGGGTTGGGACAGGAATTCCCCAGCATTTT

J gene: TRBJ2-3
CDR3 length: 13
clone size: few
V gene: TRBV6-4
D gene: -
CDR3 protein: CASSAQRGDTQYF
CDR3 DNA: TGTGCCAGCAGTGCCCAAAGGGGGGATACGCAGTATTTT

J gene: TRBJ2-1
CDR3 length: 15
clone size: -
V gene: TRBV11-2
D gene: -
CDR3 protein: CASSSRGVNHNEQFF
CDR3 DNA: TGTGCCAGCAGCTCGAGGGGCGTTAACCACAATGAGCAGTTCTTC

J gene: TRBJ1-2
CDR3 length: 14
clone size: -
V gene: TRBV18
D gene: TRBD1
CDR3 protein: CASKPGGLNYGYTF
CDR3 DNA: TGTGCCAGCAAACCAGGGGGATTGAACTATGGCTACACCTTC

J gene: TRBJ1-6
CDR3 length: 15
clone size: -
V gene: TRBV6-5
D gene: -
CDR3 protein: CASSYSRQPNSPLHF
CDR3 DNA: TGTGCCAGCAGTTACTCGAGACAGCCTAATTCACCCCTCCACTTT

J gene: TRBJ1-2
CDR3 length: 14
clone size: -
V gene: TRBV7-2
D gene: -
CDR3 protein: CASSPAVPNYGYTF
CDR3 DNA: TGTGCCAGCAGCCCAGCGGTTCCCAACTATGGCTACACCTTC

J gene: TRBJ2-5
CDR3 length: 14
clone size: -
V gene: TRBV7-9
D gene: -
CDR3 protein: CASSRRTKEETQYF
CDR3 DNA: TGTGCCAGCAGCCGCCGGACGAAAGAAGAGACCCAGTACTTC

J gene: TRBJ1-2
CDR3 length: 13
clone size: -
V gene: TRBV15
D gene: -
CDR3 protein: CATSRGKDYGYTF
CDR3 DNA: TGTGCCACCAGCAGAGGGAAGGACTATGGCTACACCTTC

J gene: TRBJ1-1
CDR3 length: 17
clone size: -
V gene: TRBV19
D gene: TRBD1
CDR3 protein: CASSKPRGFEKNTEAFF
CDR3 DNA: TGTGCCAGTAGTAAGCCCAGGGGGTTTGAGAAGAACACTGAAGCTTTCTTT

J gene: TRBJ1-2
CDR3 length: 16
clone size: -
V gene: TRBV7-2
D gene: TRBD1
CDR3 protein: CASSLGPGTGHRGYTF
CDR3 DNA: TGTGCCAGCAGCCTCGGTCCCGGGACAGGACATCGTGGCTACACCTTC

J gene: TRBJ2-3
CDR3 length: 15
clone size: -
V gene: TRBV6-5
D gene: TRBD2
CDR3 protein: CASSPRRLAGGAQYF
CDR3 DNA: TGTGCCAGCAGTCCACGACGCCTAGCGGGGGGGGCGCAGTATTTT

J gene: TRBJ1-1
CDR3 length: 13
clone size: -
V gene: TRBV6-5
D gene: -
CDR3 protein: CASRAGAATEAFF
CDR3 DNA: TGTGCCAGCAGGGCAGGGGCTGCCACTGAAGCTTTCTTT

J gene: TRBJ1-3
CDR3 length: 15
clone size: few
V gene: TRBV19
D gene: -
CDR3 protein: CASSLYRGSGNTIYF
CDR3 DNA: TGTGCCAGTAGTTTGTACAGAGGCTCTGGAAACACCATATATTTT

J gene: TRBJ2-2
CDR3 length: 15
clone size: -
V gene: TRBV9
D gene: -
CDR3 protein: CASSGVWGRTGELFF
CDR3 DNA: TGTGCCAGCAGCGGGGTTTGGGGGCGAACCGGGGAGCTGTTTTTT

J gene: TRBJ1-2
CDR3 length: 17
clone size: -
V gene: TRBV4-2
D gene: -
CDR3 protein: CASSSEASTSRRGGYTF
CDR3 DNA: TGTGCCAGCAGCTCCGAGGCCTCTACATCGCGTCGAGGGGGCTACACCTTC

J gene: TRBJ2-4
CDR3 length: 18
clone size: -
V gene: TRBV7-2
D gene: TRBD2
CDR3 protein: CASSLGGSGNAWKNIQYF
CDR3 DNA: TGTGCCAGCAGCTTAGGAGGTAGCGGGAACGCCTGGAAAAACATTCAGTACTTC

J gene: TRBJ1-4
CDR3 length: 14
clone size: -
V gene: TRBV7-9
D gene: -
CDR3 protein: CASSLATGNEKLFF
CDR3 DNA: TGTGCCAGCAGCTTAGCGACGGGTAATGAAAAACTGTTTTTT

J gene: TRBJ1-4
CDR3 length: 15
clone size: once
V gene: TRBV7-2
D gene: -
CDR3 protein: CASSLDPGEREKLFF
CDR3 DNA: TGTGCCAGCAGCTTAGACCCGGGGGAGCGTGAAAAACTGTTTTTT

J gene: TRBJ2-7
CDR3 length: 14
clone size: -
V gene: TRBV27
D gene: TRBD2
CDR3 protein: CASTKGGVPYEQYF
CDR3 DNA: TGTGCCAGCACCAAGGGAGGGGTCCCCTACGAGCAGTACTTC

J gene: TRBJ1-2
CDR3 length: 13
clone size: -
V gene: TRBV3-1/TRBV3-2
D gene: -
CDR3 protein: CASSPHYNDGYTF
CDR3 DNA: TGTGCCAGCAGCCCCCACTATAACGATGGCTACACCTTC

J gene: TRBJ2-1
CDR3 length: 15
clone size: -
V gene: TRBV5-1
D gene: -
CDR3 protein: CASSFDAGANNEQFF
CDR3 DNA: TGCGCCAGCAGCTTTGACGCAGGGGCGAACAATGAGCAGTTCTTC

J gene: TRBJ1-2
CDR3 length: 13
clone size: -
V gene: TRBV9
D gene: -
CDR3 protein: CASSVGLFDGYTF
CDR3 DNA: TGTGCCAGCAGCGTCGGACTGTTCGATGGCTACACCTTC

J gene: TRBJ2-2
CDR3 length: 20
clone size: few
V gene: TRBV11-3
D gene: TRBD2
CDR3 protein: CASSSSPKTGLAGATGELFF
CDR3 DNA: TGTGCCAGCAGCTCCTCACCAAAGACCGGACTAGCGGGGGCGACCGGGGAGCTGTTTTTT

J gene: TRBJ1-2
CDR3 length: 11
clone size: -
V gene: TRBV19
D gene: -
CDR3 protein: CASSMVYGYTF
CDR3 DNA: TGTGCCAGTAGTATGGTTTATGGCTACACCTTC

J gene: TRBJ2-3
CDR3 length: 15
clone size: -
V gene: TRBV24-1
D gene: -
CDR3 protein: CTTTPSRGGADTQYF
CDR3 DNA: TGTACCACCACCCCGAGCAGGGGGGGCGCAGATACGCAGTATTTT